This T cell receptor (beta chain) is from a study of persistence of HIV-infected CD4 T cells. The study, taken as a whole, reports: CMV- and Gag-responding cells had lower TCRbeta richness than CD3/CD28-responding cells. TCR oligoclonality correlated with proviral oligoclonality in the same sorted populations.

The immunoSEQ assay was version 4, run in survey mode. TCRdb's table, derived via immunoSEQ multiplex PCR, lists solely in-frame clones and lacks some. The profile shows over 25,000 clones, almost 85% of them singletons. Between the trimmed V and J ends, which lost 2 bases and 0 bases, there was a span of 10 bases. The CDR3 extends over 15 amino acids. Germline V gene sequence: CDR1 SGHVS, CDR2 FNYEAQ. This clone was recorded once. Its matching antigen is unknown. Lysates of CMV-infected fibroblasts at about 10 ug/mL stimulated these cells. Sorted nonresponding memory CD4+ T cells were CD40L-negative, CD69-negative, CD45RO-high.

Source: CD4+ T cells sorted from PBMCs after approximately 19-hour stimulation, taken from a patient who received antiretroviral therapy. The sequence derives from an adult man with HIV who was CMV-seropositive. The chain employs TRBV7-6 and TRBJ1-2; no firm D call. This CDR3 reads CASSLSAGANYGYTF. The CDR3 DNA follows: TGTGCCAGCAGCTTATCGGCGGGAGCTAACTATGGCTACACCTTC.